This T cell receptor beta chain was recovered during a study of blood T cells in healthy people across ages. As regards this clonotype: Its antigen is still unknown.

A sample-barcoded 5' primer and a J-beta primer mix were used in a second PCR of about 7 to 12 cycles. A tag from a template-switch adaptor with 12 random nucleotides marked each cDNA molecule. TCRdb reprocessed the 5' RACE reads with MiXCR, giving one entry per CDR3 protein. This sample has about a million distinct CDR3 sequences, with 51% found just once. Germline V gene lookup returns CDR1 LGHDT and CDR2 YNNKEL (reference sequence). The length of the CDR3 is 15 residues. The V gene end was trimmed by 4 bases and the J gene end by 5 bases; junction bases not matched to a gene: 7. Broader study findings: It was not possible, with unsorted PBMCs, to conclusively compare naive and antigen-experienced cells.

The chain employs TRBV3-1 and TRBJ2-3; 9 nucleotides match TRBD1. This receptor was taken from a woman in her sixties in good health. The specimen sequenced was blood. CDR3 nucleotides: TGTGCCAGCAGCCGTTCCGGGACAGGGTTAGATACGCAGTATTTT. Its protein product is CASSRSGTGLDTQYF.